The T cell receptor (beta chain) described here comes from a study of cytomegalovirus exposure and HLA in healthy donors. Study in general: About 85 million unique TCR sequences came from HLA-typed donors in an early release.

Study conclusions and caveats: Later genetic work tied a missense DCLRE1C variant to beta-chain V and J trimming. Sequencing depth roughly uniform across donors was assumed in presence/absence analyses.

This CDR3 has 17 amino acids. V dropped 6 bases and J dropped 6; count of bases not matched to a gene: 17. CDR1 is SNHLY, CDR2 FYNNEI, per germline. Notes on this clone: Its antigen is as yet unknown.

The PCR was carried out with 60 Vbeta primers and 13 Jbeta primers. Assay: immunoSEQ multiplex PCR; the TCRdb copy retains only in-frame clones and omits some. Of about 160,000 clones listed, approximately 88% are singletons. Source material: PBMCs. This receptor was obtained from a woman under 30 in good health and CMV-seronegative. The rearrangement uses TRBV2 and TRBJ2-3; 8 nucleotides line up with TRBD2. CDR3 bases: TGTGCCAGCAGATCCCCCTCCGGCGGGGGGAAGAGGGATACGCAGTATTTT. As protein: CASRSPSGGGKRDTQYF.